The TCR beta chain under discussion was sequenced for a study of T cell responses to AZD1222 COVID-19 vaccine. Study-level points and caveats: Nearly half of spike-specific TCRs reportedly go after variant regions that carry no mutations. Elevations in Spike-specific TCR breadth and depth followed administration of two AZD1222 doses.

Libraries were prepared by immunoSEQ multiplex PCR; TCRdb keeps only in-frame clonotypes and omits some of them. Among 110,000 to 150,000 clones listed, about 90% were seen once. As regards this clone: The antigen is not known.

The source is an adult in good health. The sequences come from peripheral blood, collected on day 0 of AZD1222 vaccination.

CDR3 nucleotide sequence: TGTGCCAGCAGCTTAGTCGGAGGGGTCGAGCAGTACTTC. Translation: CASSLVGGVEQYF. The V call is TRBV7-2, the J call TRBJ2-7; TRBD2 is a possible D gene (6 bases). This CDR3 is 13 amino acids long. Germline CDR1 is SGHTA and CDR2 is FQGNSA. Trimming stripped 1 base from V and 6 bases from J, with 10 bases between.